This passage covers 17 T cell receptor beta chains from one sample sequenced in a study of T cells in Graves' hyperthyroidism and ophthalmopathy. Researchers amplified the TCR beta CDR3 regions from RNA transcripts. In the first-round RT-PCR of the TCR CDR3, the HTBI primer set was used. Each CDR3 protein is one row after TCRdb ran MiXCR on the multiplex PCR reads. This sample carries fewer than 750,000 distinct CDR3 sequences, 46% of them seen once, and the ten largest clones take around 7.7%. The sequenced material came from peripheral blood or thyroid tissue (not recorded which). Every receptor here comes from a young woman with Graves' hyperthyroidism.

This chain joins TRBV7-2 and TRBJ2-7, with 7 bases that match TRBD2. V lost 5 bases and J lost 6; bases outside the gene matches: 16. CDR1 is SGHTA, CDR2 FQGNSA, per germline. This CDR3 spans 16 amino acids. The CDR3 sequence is CASSGGSLGGSSEQYF. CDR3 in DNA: TGTGCCAGCAGCGGAGGCTCGTTGGGAGGGTCGAGCGAGCAGTACTTC. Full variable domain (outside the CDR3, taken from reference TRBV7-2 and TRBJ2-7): GAGVSQSPSNKVTEKGKDVELRCDPISGHTALYWYRQSLGQGLEFLIYFQGNSAPDKSGLPSDRFSAERTGGSVSTLTIQRTQQEDSAVYLCASSGGSLGGSSEQYFGPGTRLTVT.

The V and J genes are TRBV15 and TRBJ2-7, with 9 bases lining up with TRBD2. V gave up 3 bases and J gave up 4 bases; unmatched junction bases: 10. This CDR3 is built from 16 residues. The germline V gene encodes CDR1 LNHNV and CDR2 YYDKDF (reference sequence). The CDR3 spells CATSSEALAGRYEQYF. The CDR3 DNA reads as TGTGCCACCAGCAGTGAAGCGCTAGCGGGAAGGTACGAGCAGTACTTC.

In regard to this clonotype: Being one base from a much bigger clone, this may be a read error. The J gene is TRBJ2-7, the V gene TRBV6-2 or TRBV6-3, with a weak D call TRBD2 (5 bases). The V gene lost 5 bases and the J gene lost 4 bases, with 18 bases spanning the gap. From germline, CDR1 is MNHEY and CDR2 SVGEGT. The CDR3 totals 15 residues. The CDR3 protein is CASSRPEGSVYEQYF. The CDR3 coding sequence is TGTGCCAGCAGTCGCCCAGAGGGATCGGTTTACGAGCAGTACTTC.

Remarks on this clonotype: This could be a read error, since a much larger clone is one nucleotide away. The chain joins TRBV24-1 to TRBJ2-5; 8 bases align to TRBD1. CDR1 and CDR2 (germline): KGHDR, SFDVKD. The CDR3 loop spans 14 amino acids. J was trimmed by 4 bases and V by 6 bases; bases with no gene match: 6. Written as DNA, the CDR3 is TGTGCCACCAGTTCCCACGACAGGGGAGAGACCCAGTACTTC. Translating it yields CATSSHDRGETQYF.

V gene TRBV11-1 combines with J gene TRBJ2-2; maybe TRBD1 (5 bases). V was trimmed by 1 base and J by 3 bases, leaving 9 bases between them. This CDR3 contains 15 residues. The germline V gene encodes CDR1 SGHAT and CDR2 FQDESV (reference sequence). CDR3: CASSLEQGDTGELFF. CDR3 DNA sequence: TGTGCCAGCAGCTTAGAGCAGGGCGACACCGGGGAGCTGTTTTTT.

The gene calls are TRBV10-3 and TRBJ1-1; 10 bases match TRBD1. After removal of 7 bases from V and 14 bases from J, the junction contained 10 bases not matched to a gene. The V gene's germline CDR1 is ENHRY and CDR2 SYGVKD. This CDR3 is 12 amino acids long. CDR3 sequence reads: CAIKLTGGMLFF. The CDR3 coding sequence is TGTGCCATCAAACTGACAGGGGGCATGCTCTTCTTT.

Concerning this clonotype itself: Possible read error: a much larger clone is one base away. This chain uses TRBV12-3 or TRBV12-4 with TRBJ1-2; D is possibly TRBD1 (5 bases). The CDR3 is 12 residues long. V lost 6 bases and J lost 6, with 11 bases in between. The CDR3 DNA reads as TGTGCCAGCAGGGGGGGGAGCCATGGCTACACCTTC. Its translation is CASRGGSHGYTF.

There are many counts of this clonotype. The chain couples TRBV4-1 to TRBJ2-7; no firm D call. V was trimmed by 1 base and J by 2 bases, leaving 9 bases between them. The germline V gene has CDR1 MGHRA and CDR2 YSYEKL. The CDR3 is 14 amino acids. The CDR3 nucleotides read TGCGCCAGCAGCCAAGTTAGAGACACCTACGAGCAGTACTTC. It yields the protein CASSQVRDTYEQYF.

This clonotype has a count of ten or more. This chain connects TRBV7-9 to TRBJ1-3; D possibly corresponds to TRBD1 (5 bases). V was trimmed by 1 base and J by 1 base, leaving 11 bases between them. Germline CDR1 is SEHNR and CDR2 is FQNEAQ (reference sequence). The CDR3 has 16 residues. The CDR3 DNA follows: TGTGCCAGCAGCTTAGGTGCGGGACCGTCTGGAAACACCATATATTTT. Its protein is CASSLGAGPSGNTIYF.

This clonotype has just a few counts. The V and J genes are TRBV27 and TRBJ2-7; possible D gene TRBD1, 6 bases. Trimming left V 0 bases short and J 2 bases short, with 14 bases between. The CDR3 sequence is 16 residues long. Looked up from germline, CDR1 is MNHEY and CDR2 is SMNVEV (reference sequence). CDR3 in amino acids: CASSLSARGVTYEQYF. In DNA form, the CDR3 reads TGTGCCAGCAGTTTATCCGCCAGGGGAGTCACCTACGAGCAGTACTTC.

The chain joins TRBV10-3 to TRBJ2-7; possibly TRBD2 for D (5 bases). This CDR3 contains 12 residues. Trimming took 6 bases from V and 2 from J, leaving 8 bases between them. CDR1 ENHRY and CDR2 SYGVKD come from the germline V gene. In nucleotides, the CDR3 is TGTGCCATCAGATCGGGAACCTACGAGCAGTACTTC. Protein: CAIRSGTYEQYF.

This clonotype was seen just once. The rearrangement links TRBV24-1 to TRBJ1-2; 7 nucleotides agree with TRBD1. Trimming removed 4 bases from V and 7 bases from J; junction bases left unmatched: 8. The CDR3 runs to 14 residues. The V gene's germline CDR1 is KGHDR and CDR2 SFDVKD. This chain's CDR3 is CATSDWTGSGGYTF. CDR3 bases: TGTGCCACCAGTGACTGGACAGGATCTGGTGGCTACACCTTC.

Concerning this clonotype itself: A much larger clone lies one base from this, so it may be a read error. The CDR3 here is CASSYETLPYEQYF. The CDR3 bases are TGTGCCAGCAGCTACGAGACACTCCCCTACGAGCAGTACTTC. V gene TRBV7-2 combines with J gene TRBJ2-7; D not certain. The length of the CDR3 is 14 residues. The germline gives CDR1 SGHTA, CDR2 FQGNSA. V shed 4 bases and J shed 2 bases, with 12 bases lying between them. The full variable domain, in which reference TRBV7-2 and TRBJ2-7 provide the parts outside the CDR3, is GAGVSQSPSNKVTEKGKDVELRCDPISGHTALYWYRQSLGQGLEFLIYFQGNSAPDKSGLPSDRFSAERTGGSVSTLTIQRTQQEDSAVYLCASSYETLPYEQYFGPGTRLTVT.

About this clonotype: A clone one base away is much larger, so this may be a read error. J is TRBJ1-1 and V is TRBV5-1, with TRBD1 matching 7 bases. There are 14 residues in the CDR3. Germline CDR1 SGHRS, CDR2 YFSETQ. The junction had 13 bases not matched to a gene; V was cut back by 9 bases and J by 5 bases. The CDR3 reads CANRSHRGRTEAFF. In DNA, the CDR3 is TGCGCCAACAGATCTCACAGGGGAAGGACTGAAGCTTTCTTT.

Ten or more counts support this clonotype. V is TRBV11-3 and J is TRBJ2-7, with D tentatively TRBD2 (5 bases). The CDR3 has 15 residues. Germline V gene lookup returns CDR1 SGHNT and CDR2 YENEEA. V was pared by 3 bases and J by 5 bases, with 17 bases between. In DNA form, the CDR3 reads TGTGCCAGCAGCTTGCGGGCCGGGCGATACCACGAGCAGTACTTC. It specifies CASSLRAGRYHEQYF.

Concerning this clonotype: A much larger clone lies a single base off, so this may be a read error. In DNA form, the CDR3 reads TGTGCCAGCAGTGCCGGGGTTTCAACTAATGAAAAACTGCTTTTT. Translated: CASSAGVSTNEKLLF. The gene calls are TRBV2 and TRBJ1-4; D remains ambiguous. CDR3 length equals 15 residues. Germline CDR1 and CDR2: SNHLY and FYNNEI. Drawing the rest from reference TRBV2 and TRBJ1-4, the complete variable domain is EPEVTQTPSHQVTQMGQEVILRCVPISNHLYFYWYRQILGQKVEFLVSFYNNEISEKSEIFDDQFSVERPDGSNFTLKIRSTKLEDSAMYFCASSAGVSTNEKLLFGSGTQLSVL.

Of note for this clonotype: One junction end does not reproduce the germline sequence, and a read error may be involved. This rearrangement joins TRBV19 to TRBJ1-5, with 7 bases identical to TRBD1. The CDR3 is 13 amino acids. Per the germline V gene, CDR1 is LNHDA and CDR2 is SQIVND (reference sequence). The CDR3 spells CASTIQGYQPQHF. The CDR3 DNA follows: TGTGCCAGTACTATACAGGGGTATCAGCCCCAGCATTTT.